This T cell receptor (beta chain) came from a study of cytomegalovirus exposure and HLA in healthy donors. General study results and limits: About 90% or about 30% of the time was how often most TCR beta V segments were productive, according to an earlier analysis.

The PCR used 60 Vbeta and 13 Jbeta primers. Per the original data handling: A later analysis counted 80 million or so unique TCR beta chains, around 12 million shared. Data came from immunoSEQ multiplex PCR; TCRdb stores just in-frame clones and leaves some out. V, J and clone size are those of that table, while D and trimming were read from the DNA. Of about 140,000 clones in the sample, 80% were seen once. A remark on this clone: Its target is not known.

This CDR3 comprises 15 residues. Looked up from germline, CDR1 is MNHEY and CDR2 is SMNVEV (reference sequence). The specimen was PBMCs. The rearrangement joins TRBV27 to TRBJ2-5; 8 nucleotides agree with TRBD2. The J call may be mistaken, given a closer DNA end match to TRBJ2-7. This receptor was obtained from a man aged 30-40 years in good health. CDR3: CASSFIAGRGYEQYF. In DNA, the CDR3 is TGTGCCAGCAGTTTCATAGCGGGACGTGGGTACGAGCAGTACTTC.